These T cell receptor beta chains were read from a single sample in a study of blood T cell repertoires in COVID-19. Clones were sequenced by immunoSEQ multiplex PCR, and TCRdb holds only the in-frame ones, with some missing. The table lists 130,000 to 150,000 clones, 84% of them singletons. What was sequenced was peripheral blood. These TCRs come from a human donor in a cohort sampled during active COVID-19. Each CDR3 is given with its conserved first and last residue. Each record gives: clone size, J gene, V gene, D gene, CDR3 DNA, CDR3 protein. The D gene is left open where the match is weak. Some rows mark clone size as missing; the rest say once, few, many or name a class of expanded clone.

size: NA; J: TRBJ2-3; V: TRBV28; D: TRBD1; DNA: TGTGCCAGCAGTTTGATCACCGGGACAGGGACCACAGATACGCAGTATTTT; CDR3: CASSLITGTGTTDTQYF
size: few; J: TRBJ2-7; V: TRBV5-1; D: TRBD1; DNA: TGCGCCAGCAGCTCTCCGGGACAGTCCTACGAGCAGTACTTC; CDR3: CASSSPGQSYEQYF
size: once; J: TRBJ2-7; V: TRBV14; D: TRBD1; DNA: TGTGCCAGCAGCCCCTCCCCGGGACAGGGCTACGAGCAGTACTTC; CDR3: CASSPSPGQGYEQYF
size: NA; J: TRBJ1-4; V: TRBV5-1; D: TRBD1; DNA: TGCGCCAGCAGCTCCGGGACAGGGTCGATCACAACTAATGAAAAACTGTTTTTT; CDR3: CASSSGTGSITTNEKLFF
size: NA; J: TRBJ1-2; V: TRBV3-1/TRBV3-2; D: TRBD1; DNA: TGTGCCAGCGACCGACAGGGGTATGGCTACACCTTC; CDR3: CASDRQGYGYTF
size: NA; J: TRBJ2-7; V: TRBV2; D: NA; DNA: TGTGCCAGCAGTGAAGGAGGGGGCGAGCAGTACTTC; CDR3: CASSEGGGEQYF
size: NA; J: TRBJ1-6; V: TRBV19; D: NA; DNA: TGTGCCAGTAGCAAACTAACAGGAGTAAGGTCACCCCTCCACTTT; CDR3: CASSKLTGVRSPLHF
size: NA; J: TRBJ1-2; V: TRBV6-6; D: NA; DNA: TGTGCCAGCAGCGGCGGGGGGAAAACGGGAAGCTACACCTTC; CDR3: CASSGGGKTGSYTF
size: NA; J: TRBJ1-5; V: TRBV7-2; D: NA; DNA: TGTGCCAGCAGCGTAGACACGTACAATCAGCCCCAGCATTTT; CDR3: CASSVDTYNQPQHF
size: once; J: TRBJ2-5; V: TRBV7-2; D: NA; DNA: TGTGCCAGCAGCCCGCACCCAGAAGAGACCCAGTACTTC; CDR3: CASSPHPEETQYF
size: NA; J: TRBJ2-1; V: TRBV19; D: NA; DNA: TGTGCCAGTAGTAAGATGGGGCTCTACAATGAGCAGTTCTTC; CDR3: CASSKMGLYNEQFF
size: once; J: TRBJ2-5; V: TRBV2; D: TRBD2; DNA: TGTGCCAGCAGGGGGACTAGCGGGGTGGAGACCCAGTACTTC; CDR3: CASRGTSGVETQYF
size: NA; J: TRBJ1-1; V: TRBV7-9; D: TRBD1; DNA: TGTGCCAGCAGCCAAGGACAGGGGAACACTGAAGCTTTCTTT; CDR3: CASSQGQGNTEAFF
size: NA; J: TRBJ2-1; V: TRBV7-8; D: NA; DNA: TGTGCCAGCAGCTTCCCCCGAAGGGGCAGTAGCTCCTACAATGAGCAGTTCTTC; CDR3: CASSFPRRGSSSYNEQFF
size: NA; J: TRBJ2-5; V: TRBV27; D: NA; DNA: TGTGCCAGCAGGCCGACACGGAGGGCGGAGACCCAGTACTTC; CDR3: CASRPTRRAETQYF
size: NA; J: TRBJ2-1; V: TRBV7-2; D: TRBD2; DNA: TGTGCCACCACCCAGGGGACTAGCGGCGCAAATGAGCAGTTCTTC; CDR3: CATTQGTSGANEQFF
size: NA; J: TRBJ1-2; V: TRBV7-9; D: TRBD1; DNA: TGTGCCAGCAGCTACGGACAGGGGACGACCTATGTGGGCTACACCTTC; CDR3: CASSYGQGTTYVGYTF
size: NA; J: TRBJ2-7; V: TRBV2; D: NA; DNA: TGTGCCAGCAGGGACTTCTACGAGCAGTACTTC; CDR3: CASRDFYEQYF
size: NA; J: TRBJ1-5; V: TRBV19; D: NA; DNA: TGTGCCAGTACCACCAGGGGAAATCATCAGCCCCAGCATTTT; CDR3: CASTTRGNHQPQHF
size: NA; J: TRBJ2-3; V: TRBV24-1; D: NA; DNA: TGTGCCACCAGTGATTTAGGAGGCACAGATACGCAGTATTTT; CDR3: CATSDLGGTDTQYF
size: NA; J: TRBJ1-5; V: TRBV5-1; D: TRBD1; DNA: TGCGCCAGCAGCCCTCAGGGGGCCGGTCAGCCCCAGCATTTT; CDR3: CASSPQGAGQPQHF
size: NA; J: TRBJ2-4; V: TRBV19; D: NA; DNA: TGTGCCAGTAGTAGCCCACAGGGCGCTGGGTGGAGCATTCAGTACTTC; CDR3: CASSSPQGAGWSIQYF
size: once; J: TRBJ2-1; V: TRBV7-3; D: TRBD2; DNA: TGTGCCAGCAGCCCCGGGGTAGCGGGGGGGCTGAACAATGAGCAGTTCTTC; CDR3: CASSPGVAGGLNNEQFF
size: NA; J: TRBJ1-2; V: TRBV27; D: TRBD1; DNA: TGTGCCAGCACTCCTTGGGGCGGGACAGGGGCGCGCTATGGCTACACCTTC; CDR3: CASTPWGGTGARYGYTF
size: NA; J: TRBJ2-7; V: TRBV6-5; D: TRBD1; DNA: TGTGCCAGCACTCAAACAGGGGCGGGCGAGCAGTACTTC; CDR3: CASTQTGAGEQYF
size: NA; J: TRBJ2-1; V: TRBV28; D: TRBD1; DNA: TGTGCCAGCAGACGGACAGGGGGCTACAATGAGCAGTTCTTC; CDR3: CASRRTGGYNEQFF
size: NA; J: TRBJ1-2; V: TRBV7-8; D: NA; DNA: TGTGCCAGCAGCCTCGGCCTGACTGAGGGCTACACCTTC; CDR3: CASSLGLTEGYTF
size: NA; J: TRBJ1-2; V: TRBV12-3/TRBV12-4; D: NA; DNA: TGTGCCAGCAGTTTGGGGAGGGGCGGTGGCTACACCTTC; CDR3: CASSLGRGGGYTF
size: NA; J: TRBJ1-1; V: TRBV5-5; D: TRBD1; DNA: TGTGCCAGCAGCGACCGGGACAGGGGAGGAACTGAAGCTTTCTTT; CDR3: CASSDRDRGGTEAFF
size: NA; J: TRBJ2-7; V: TRBV10-3; D: TRBD1; DNA: TGTGCCATCAGTGAAGACAGGGGGTCCTACGAGCAGTACTTC; CDR3: CAISEDRGSYEQYF
size: NA; J: TRBJ1-1; V: TRBV6-4; D: NA; DNA: TGTGCCAGCAAAAACAGGGAGAACACTGAAGCTTTCTTT; CDR3: CASKNRENTEAFF
size: NA; J: TRBJ1-3; V: TRBV5-6; D: NA; DNA: TGTGCCAGCAGCTTCGGACAGCAAAGAAACACCATATATTTT; CDR3: CASSFGQQRNTIYF
size: NA; J: TRBJ1-2; V: TRBV3-1/TRBV3-2; D: NA; DNA: TGTGCCAGCAGCAACTCAAACAGTGGCTACACCTTC; CDR3: CASSNSNSGYTF